This T cell receptor (beta chain) was captured by sequencing in a study of blood T cell repertoires in COVID-19. Germline V gene sequence: CDR1 MNHEY, CDR2 SVGAGI. The CDR3 is made up of 13 amino acids. Trimming left V 3 bases short and J 6 bases short, with 8 bases between. Original processing notes: Estimated nucleated cell counts came from reference gene primer amplification. Sequenced by immunoSEQ multiplex PCR; TCRdb stores in-frame clones only, minus some. V, J and clone size reflect that table, while D and trimming were determined from the DNA. The top ten hold 1.9% of the sample, which has 200,000 to 250,000 clones, approximately 84% seen once.

This clonotype was obtained from an elderly woman with acute or convalescent COVID-19. The genes are TRBV6-5 and TRBJ2-2, with D unresolved. Sequencing input: peripheral blood. CDR3 DNA sequence: TGTGCCAGCAGTTATAAGGCGGCCGGGGAGCTGTTTTTT. Translated, it gives CASSYKAAGELFF.